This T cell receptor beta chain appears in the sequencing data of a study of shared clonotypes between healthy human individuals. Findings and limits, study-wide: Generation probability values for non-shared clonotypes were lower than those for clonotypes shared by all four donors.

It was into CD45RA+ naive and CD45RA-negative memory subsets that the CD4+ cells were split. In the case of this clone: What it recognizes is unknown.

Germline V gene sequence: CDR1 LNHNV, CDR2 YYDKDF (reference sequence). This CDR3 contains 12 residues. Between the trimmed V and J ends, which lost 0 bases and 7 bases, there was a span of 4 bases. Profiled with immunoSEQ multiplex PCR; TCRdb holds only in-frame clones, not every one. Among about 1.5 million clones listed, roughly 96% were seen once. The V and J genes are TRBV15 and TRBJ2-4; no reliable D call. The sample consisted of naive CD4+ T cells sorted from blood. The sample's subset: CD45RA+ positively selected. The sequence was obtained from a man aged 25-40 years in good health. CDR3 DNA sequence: TGTGCCACCAGCAGAGATTCGAACATTCAGTACTTC. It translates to CATSRDSNIQYF.